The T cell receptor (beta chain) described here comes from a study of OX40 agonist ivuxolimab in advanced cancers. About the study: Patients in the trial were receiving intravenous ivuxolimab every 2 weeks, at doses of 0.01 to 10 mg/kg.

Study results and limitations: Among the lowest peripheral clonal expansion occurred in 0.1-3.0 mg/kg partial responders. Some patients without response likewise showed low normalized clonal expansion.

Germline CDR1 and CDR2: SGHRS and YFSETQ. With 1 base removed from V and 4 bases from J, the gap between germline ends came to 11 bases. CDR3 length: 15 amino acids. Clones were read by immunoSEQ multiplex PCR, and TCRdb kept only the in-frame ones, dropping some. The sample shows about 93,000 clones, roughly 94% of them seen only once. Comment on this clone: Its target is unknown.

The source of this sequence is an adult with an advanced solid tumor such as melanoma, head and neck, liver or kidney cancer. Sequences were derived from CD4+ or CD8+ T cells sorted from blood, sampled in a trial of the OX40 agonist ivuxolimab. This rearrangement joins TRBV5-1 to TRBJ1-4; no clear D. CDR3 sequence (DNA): TGCGCCAGCAGCTTGAGGGCCGCCGGTAATGAAAAACTGTTTTTT. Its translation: CASSLRAAGNEKLFF. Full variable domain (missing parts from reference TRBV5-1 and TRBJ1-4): KAGVTQTPRYLIKTRGQQVTLSCSPISGHRSVSWYQQTPGQGLQFLFEYFSETQRNKGNFPGRFSGRQFSNSRSEMNVSTLELGDSALYLCASSLRAAGNEKLFFGSGTQLSVL.